This record looks at one T cell receptor beta chain sequence and its context. Its antigen is not known. The sample belongs to a study of cytomegalovirus exposure and HLA in healthy donors. Overall study results and limits: When analyzed later, a missense DCLRE1C variant was found to be linked to TCR beta V- and J-gene trimming.

Germline V gene sequence: CDR1 SGHTA, CDR2 FQGTGA. The CDR3 has 13 residues. V lost 5 bases and J 7 bases, leaving 12 bases between the germline ends. With 60 Vbeta and 13 Jbeta primers, the PCR was carried out. Assay: immunoSEQ multiplex PCR; the TCRdb copy retains only in-frame clones and omits some. The table shows fewer than 250,000 clones, with around 83% occurring only once. The donors (healthy individuals) were bone marrow donors. J is TRBJ2-1 and V is TRBV7-3; D might be TRBD2 (6 bases). Material for sequencing was PBMCs. The source of this sequence is a girl between 10 and 17 years old in good health and CMV-seronegative. As DNA, the CDR3 is TGTGCCAGCAGCACGGGGGACGGGAATGAGCAGTTCTTC. Amino acids: CASSTGDGNEQFF.